These 7 T cell receptor beta chains originate from one sample sequenced in a study of T cell clonality in common variable immunodeficiency. The assay was immunoSEQ multiplex PCR, and TCRdb's table has in-frame clones only and misses some. Listed for the sample are tens of thousands of clones, none seen a single time. The sample comprised peripheral blood mononuclear cells. The receptor source for this set is a person aged 18 to 75 in good health.

This clone came up many times. The read halts 3 residues ahead of the CDR3 end, with the missing end drawn from the germline J gene. V gene TRBV7-9 combines with J gene TRBJ1-2; possible D gene TRBD1, 6 bases. V was trimmed by 6 bases and J by 5 bases, leaving 16 bases between them. In germline, CDR1 is SEHNR, CDR2 FQNEAQ (reference sequence). The CDR3 is 14 residues long. Incomplete CDR3 DNA: TGTGCCAGCAGTTATGCGGACAGACGTTATGGC. Translating it yields CASSYADRRYG. From start to end, the CDR3 is CASSYADRRYGYTF.

Many counts were recorded for this clone. With the read ending 3 residues before the CDR3 end, the germline J gene is used to fill in that end. This rearrangement joins TRBV4-1 to TRBJ2-1, with D possibly TRBD2 on 6 matching bases. The germline CDR1 and CDR2 sequences are MGHRA and YSYEKL. The CDR3 sequence is 16 residues long. Trimming took 1 base from V and 6 from J, leaving 16 bases between them. CDR3 bases read: TGCGCCAGCAGCCAAGCAGATAGAGGACTACGCAATGAG. As protein: CASSQADRGLRNE. The whole CDR3 sequence is CASSQADRGLRNEQFF.

This clone was seen repeatedly, ten times or more. The read halts 3 residues ahead of the CDR3 end, with the missing end drawn from the germline J gene. V is TRBV12-3 or TRBV12-4 and J is TRBJ2-3; 7 bases fit TRBD1. The V segment lost 6 bases and the J segment 2 bases; nucleotides outside the gene matches: 8. The CDR3 runs 15 residues. Partial CDR3 DNA: TGTGCCAGCAGACCATTGAGGGGGCCCACAGATACG. This gives the protein CASRPLRGPTDT. The full CDR3 sequence reads CASRPLRGPTDTQYF.

Ten or more counts support this clone. The read comes to an end 3 residues before the CDR3 does, leaving the germline J gene to fill in the end. This rearrangement joins TRBV18 to TRBJ1-1, with D possibly TRBD1 on 6 matching bases. V lost 3 bases, J lost 1 base, and 9 bases lay in between. The germline V gene has CDR1 KGHSH and CDR2 LQKENI. The CDR3 contains 14 residues. The CDR3 here is CASSPDRSNTEAFF. The sequenced CDR3 bases are TGTGCCAGCTCACCGGACAGATCGAACACTGAA.

The sample holds many counts of this clone. The read ends 3 residues early relative to the CDR3; the germline J gene fills the gap. The V gene is TRBV20-1, the J gene TRBJ2-7; D might be TRBD1 (6 bases). Trimming stripped 6 bases from V and 3 bases from J, with 15 bases between. Germline V gene sequence: CDR1 DFQATT, CDR2 SNEGSKA (reference sequence). The CDR3 runs to 13 residues. CDR3 sequence reads: CSATGQGIYEQYF. The DNA read from the CDR3 is TGCAGTGCGACGGGGCAGGGGATCTACGAG.

In this sample, this clone turned up many times. The missing CDR3 end, 3 residues past where the read stops, is filled in from the germline J gene. The gene calls are TRBV7-8 and TRBJ1-3; unclear D gene. V was shortened by 0 bases and J by 0 bases, with 9 bases between the two germline ends. The CDR3 extends over 16 amino acids. CDR1 SGHVS and CDR2 FQNEAQ come from the germline V gene. The sequenced part of the CDR3 DNA is TGTGCCAGCAGCTTAGCGGGCATCTACTCTGGAAACACC. It encodes CASSLAGIYSGNT. The full CDR3 sequence reads CASSLAGIYSGNTIYF.

In the case of this clone: The CDR3 goes on 3 residues after the read ends, and that part is filled in from the germline J gene. The V gene is TRBV11-3, the J gene TRBJ2-1; TRBD2 might be the D (6 bases). Germline V gives CDR1 SGHNT, CDR2 YENEEA. V dropped 2 bases and J dropped 1 base, with 9 bases sitting between them. The CDR3 spans 15 residues. CDR3 bases read: TGTGCCAGCAGCTTATCCCGGGGGTCCTACAATGAG. This gives the protein CASSLSRGSYNE. The entire CDR3 is CASSLSRGSYNEQFF. Together with reference TRBV11-3 and TRBJ2-1, the CDR3 gives the full variable domain: EAGVVQSPRYKIIEKKQPVAFWCNPISGHNTLYWYLQNLGQGPELLIRYENEEAVDDSQLPKDRFSAERLKGVDSTLKIQPAELGDSAVYLCASSLSRGSYNEQFFGPGTRLTVL.